These 5 T cell receptor beta chains were sequenced from one sample in a study of cytomegalovirus exposure and HLA in healthy donors. The PCR made use of 60 Vbeta and 13 Jbeta primers. Method: immunoSEQ multiplex PCR; TCRdb's copy keeps in-frame clones and lacks some. The repertoire holds roughly 190,000 clones, with 82% as singletons. The material sequenced was PBMCs. These receptor sequences come from a young woman in good health and CMV-seronegative.

The chain links TRBV5-1 to TRBJ2-3; 8 bases fit TRBD1. V lost 4 bases, J lost 3 bases, and 7 bases stayed unmatched. Looked up from germline, CDR1 is SGHRS and CDR2 is YFSETQ. The length of the CDR3 is 15 residues. In nucleotides, the CDR3 is TGCGCCAGCAGCGATACAGGGGGAGGAACAGATACGCAGTATTTT. It codes for CASSDTGGGTDTQYF.

This chain uses TRBV28 with TRBJ2-7; a weak D match, TRBD1 (5 bases). Per the germline V gene, CDR1 is MDHEN and CDR2 is SYDVKM. This CDR3 is built from 11 residues. V was pared by 7 bases and J by 3 bases, with 7 bases between. CDR3 in amino acids: CASTDSYEQYF. In DNA, the CDR3 is TGTGCCAGCACAGACAGCTACGAGCAGTACTTC.

This clone has just one count. V gene TRBV6-5 combines with J gene TRBJ1-2; D unresolved. V dropped 5 bases and J dropped 7 bases, with 11 bases sitting between them. The CDR3 loop spans 12 amino acids. Germline V gene lookup returns CDR1 MNHEY and CDR2 SVGAGI. CDR3 nucleotides: TGTGCCAGCAGTCCTACCCGAGGTGGCTACACCTTC. Translating it yields CASSPTRGGYTF.

The chain links TRBV19 to TRBJ2-1; 12 bases line up with TRBD2. CDR3 length equals 16 residues. V shed 5 bases, J shed 7 bases, and the junction held 9 bases outside the gene matches. Germline CDR1 is LNHDA and CDR2 is SQIVND (reference sequence). The CDR3 loop reads CASSARLAGEGNEQFF. The CDR3, as DNA: TGTGCCAGTAGTGCACGACTAGCGGGAGAAGGAAATGAGCAGTTCTTC.

The V call is TRBV7-6, the J call TRBJ2-5, with a possible D match to TRBD2 (6 bases). In germline, CDR1 is SGHVS, CDR2 FNYEAQ. V was shortened by 5 bases and J by 5 bases, with 21 bases between the two germline ends. The CDR3 is 16 amino acids. The CDR3: CASSTVGGAGGETQYF. DNA of the CDR3: TGTGCCAGCAGCACCGTGGGTGGAGCGGGTGGGGAGACCCAGTACTTC.